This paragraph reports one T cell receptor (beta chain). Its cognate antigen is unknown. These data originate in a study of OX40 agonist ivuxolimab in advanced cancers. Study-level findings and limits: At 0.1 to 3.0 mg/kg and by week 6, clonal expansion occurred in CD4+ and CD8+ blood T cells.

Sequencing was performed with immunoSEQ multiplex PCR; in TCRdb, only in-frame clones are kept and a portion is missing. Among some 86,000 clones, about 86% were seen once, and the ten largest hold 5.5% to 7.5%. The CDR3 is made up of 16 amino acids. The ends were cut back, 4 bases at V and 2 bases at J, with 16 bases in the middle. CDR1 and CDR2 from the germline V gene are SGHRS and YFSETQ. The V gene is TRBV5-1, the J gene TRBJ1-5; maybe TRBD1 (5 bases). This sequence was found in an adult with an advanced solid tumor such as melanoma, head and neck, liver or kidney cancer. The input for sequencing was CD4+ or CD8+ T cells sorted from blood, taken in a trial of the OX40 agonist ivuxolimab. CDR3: CASSLAGRGGNQPQHF. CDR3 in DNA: TGCGCCAGCAGCCTCGCGGGGCGTGGGGGCAATCAGCCCCAGCATTTT.